The clone carrying this T cell receptor (beta chain) is a singleton in its sample. In the study's own analysis: Reference gene primer amplification gave estimated nucleated cell counts. Data came from immunoSEQ multiplex PCR; TCRdb stores just in-frame clones and leaves some out. V, J and clone size derive from that table, while D and trimming were established from the DNA sequence. This table holds 110,000 or so clones, 84% found once. This specimen belongs to a study of blood T cell repertoires in COVID-19. Study-wide background: From the United States, Italy and Spain came samples of acute and convalescent COVID-19. In each case, the material was cDNA or gDNA derived from T cells, B-cell-depleted T cells, or PBMCs.

There are 15 residues in the CDR3. CDR1 SEHNR and CDR2 FQNEAQ come from the germline V gene (reference sequence). V lost 1 base and J lost 8; bases outside the gene matches: 7. Material: peripheral blood. The rearrangement joins TRBV7-9 to TRBJ2-1, with TRBD2 identical over 8 bases. The clonotype comes from a middle-aged woman with acute or convalescent COVID-19. CDR3 protein: CASSLGGTSAHEQFF. CDR3 in DNA: TGTGCCAGCAGCTTAGGGGGGACTAGTGCCCATGAGCAGTTCTTC. Together with reference TRBV7-9 and TRBJ2-1, the CDR3 gives the full variable domain: DTGVSQNPRHKITKRGQNVTFRCDPISEHNRLYWYRQTLGQGPEFLTYFQNEAQLEKSRLLSDRFSAERPKGSFSTLEIQRTEQGDSAMYLCASSLGGTSAHEQFFGPGTRLTVL.